These 22 T cell receptor beta chains originate from one sample sequenced in a study of blood T cell repertoires in COVID-19. Using immunoSEQ multiplex PCR, the repertoire was profiled, and TCRdb retains in-frame clones only, with some absent. This table has hundreds of thousands of clones, roughly 90% appearing once. Material: peripheral blood. These TCRs come from a man between 35 and 55 years old with acute or convalescent COVID-19.

The CDR3 protein is CASSQVTGVTGELFF. In DNA, the CDR3 is TGTGCCAGCAGCCAGGTGACAGGGGTCACCGGGGAGCTGTTTTTT. The rearrangement uses TRBV14 and TRBJ2-2, with TRBD1 matching 8 bases. Germline values: CDR1 SGHDN, CDR2 FVKESK. Trimming at V came to 3 bases and at J to 4 bases, leaving 4 bases not matched to a gene. The CDR3 sequence is 15 residues long.

For the CDR3, the DNA is TGTGCCAGTTCACGACAGGGGGCTATTTTTTCTGAAGCTTTCTTT. Residues: CASSRQGAIFSEAFF. The rearrangement joins TRBV19 to TRBJ1-1; the match to TRBD1 covers 10 bases. This CDR3 has 15 amino acids. V was pared by 8 bases and J by 6 bases, with 12 bases of the junction left unmatched. Germline V CDR1 and CDR2: LNHDA, SQIVND (reference sequence).

The genes are TRBV19 and TRBJ1-1, with TRBD1 matching 7 bases. CDR1 is LNHDA, CDR2 SQIVND, per germline (reference sequence). After removal of 5 bases from V and 7 bases from J, the junction contained 13 bases not matched to a gene. The CDR3 has 15 residues. Here the CDR3 DNA reads TGTGCCAGTAGTCCCCCCGACAGGGCGGTGGGTGAAGCTTTCTTT. Its protein is CASSPPDRAVGEAFF.

This clone was seen a few times. The chain recombines TRBV6-6 with TRBJ2-7, with TRBD2 identical over 9 bases. The CDR3 loop spans 15 amino acids. Trimming removed 10 bases from V and 7 bases from J; junction bases left unmatched: 17. Germline V lookup: CDR1 MNHNY, CDR2 SVGAGI (reference sequence). The CDR3, as DNA: TGTGCCACCGCCCCCGTGGCGGGGGGGCCCGAAGAGCAGTACTTC. Its protein is CATAPVAGGPEEQYF.

CDR3 sequence (DNA): TGTGCCAGCAGTCGACGGGACTACACAGATACGCAGTATTTT. Amino acids: CASSRRDYTDTQYF. The chain joins TRBV3-1 (or the pseudogene TRBV3-2) to TRBJ2-3, with TRBD2 matching over 7 bases. Germline V lookup: CDR1 LGHDT, CDR2 YNNKEL (reference sequence). This CDR3 region has 14 residues. V gave up 6 bases and J gave up 2 bases; unmatched junction bases: 5.

V usage is TRBV9 and J usage is TRBJ1-3, with a tentative D call TRBD1 (5 bases). Trimming removed 0 bases from V and 2 bases from J, with 9 bases in between. The length of the CDR3 is 15 residues. CDR1 is SGDLS, CDR2 YYNGEE, per germline. The CDR3: CASSVGGDPGNTIYF. Here the CDR3 DNA reads TGTGCCAGCAGCGTAGGGGGGGACCCTGGAAACACCATATATTTT.

V is TRBV4-1 and J is TRBJ1-1; 7 bases are shared with TRBD1. The V and J ends lost 0 bases and 6 bases, in that order; junction bases with no gene match: 19. CDR1 MGHRA and CDR2 YSYEKL come from the germline V gene. This CDR3 region has 19 residues. CDR3 sequence: CASSQDKQILFHRGAEAFF. The CDR3 DNA reads as TGCGCCAGCAGCCAAGATAAGCAGATCCTTTTTCACAGGGGCGCTGAAGCTTTCTTT.

The chain combines TRBV23-1 with TRBJ2-2, with D unclear. TRBV23-1 is identified as an open reading frame with a role that is uncertain. This CDR3 spans 11 amino acids. Trimming took off 10 bases at V and 3 bases at J, with 6 bases between the two ends. CDR3 sequence (DNA): TGCGCCAAAATAGACACCGGGGAGCTGTTTTTT. Its protein is CAKIDTGELFF.

V and J are TRBV19 and TRBJ1-1; D may be TRBD1 (5 bases). CDR1 and CDR2 (germline): LNHDA, SQIVND (reference sequence). The CDR3 has 13 residues. Trimming removed 5 bases at V and 5 bases at J, with 12 bases between. In DNA form, the CDR3 reads TGTGCCAGTAGTGCCGCGGGGGGGACTGAAGCTTTCTTT. Translating it yields CASSAAGGTEAFF.

The CDR3 DNA sequence: TGTGCCAGCAGTTACTCGCACAGGGGGAACACTGAAGCTTTCTTT. The encoded protein is CASSYSHRGNTEAFF. The V gene is TRBV6-2 or TRBV6-3, the J gene TRBJ1-1, with 7 bases that match TRBD1. Germline V gives CDR1 MNHEY, CDR2 SVGEGT. This CDR3 comprises 15 residues. The trim removed 0 bases at V and 1 base at J, leaving 2 bases unmatched.

V usage is TRBV9 and J usage is TRBJ1-2; weak D call: TRBD1 (5 bases). Trimming took off 4 bases at V and 5 bases at J, with 18 bases between the two ends. Germline V lookup: CDR1 SGDLS, CDR2 YYNGEE. The CDR3 is 15 amino acids. Here the CDR3 DNA reads TGTGCCAGCAGCCCCCGGTGGGGGGTGAATTATGGCTACACCTTC. It is translated as CASSPRWGVNYGYTF.

The gene calls are TRBV3-1 (or the pseudogene TRBV3-2) and TRBJ1-1; no clear D. The CDR3 totals 14 residues. Per germline, CDR1 LGHDT and CDR2 YNNKEL (reference sequence). The V end was cut by 4 bases, the J end by 1 base, with 10 bases between. DNA for the CDR3: TGTGCCAGCAGCCGCGGACGGGGGAACACTGAAGCTTTCTTT. Translated, it gives CASSRGRGNTEAFF.

V and J are TRBV19 and TRBJ1-5; 9 bases line up with TRBD1. The J segment lost 0 bases and the V segment lost 7 bases, leaving 13 bases of the junction unmatched. There are 18 residues in the CDR3. Germline CDR1 reads LNHDA; CDR2 reads SQIVND (reference sequence). The DNA for the CDR3 is TGTGCCAGTAATACCGGGACAGGGAATACCTATAGCAATCAGCCCCAGCATTTT. Residues: CASNTGTGNTYSNQPQHF.

The chain links TRBV4-3 to TRBJ2-1, with a weak D call TRBD1 (7 bases). V lost 4 bases and J lost 0, with 13 bases in between. The CDR3 runs 16 residues. Germline V lookup: CDR1 LGHNA, CDR2 YSLEER. The CDR3 region has the DNA TGCGCCAGCAGCCCGCGCGGGGACAGCTCCTACAATGAGCAGTTCTTC. Its protein product is CASSPRGDSSYNEQFF.

The chain carries TRBV19 and TRBJ2-7, with 7 bases that match TRBD1. V gave up 4 bases and J gave up 7 bases; unmatched junction bases: 10. CDR3 size: 14 residues. Germline V CDR1 and CDR2: LNHDA, SQIVND (reference sequence). CDR3 coding DNA: TGTGCCAGTAGTAAGGGACAGACTCCTTGGGAGCAGTACTTC. Protein: CASSKGQTPWEQYF.

The CDR3 sequence is CASSSGGFTGANVLTF. The CDR3 DNA sequence: TGTGCCAGCAGCTCAGGGGGTTTTACAGGGGCCAACGTCCTGACTTTC. This chain joins TRBV28 and TRBJ2-6; 7 bases are shared with TRBD1. Looked up from germline, CDR1 is MDHEN and CDR2 is SYDVKM. V gave up 6 bases and J gave up 4 bases; unmatched junction bases: 9. The CDR3 is 16 residues long.

The V and J genes are TRBV19 and TRBJ2-2; TRBD2 might be the D (6 bases). V dropped 10 bases and J dropped 4 bases, with 10 bases sitting between them. The germline gives CDR1 LNHDA, CDR2 SQIVND (reference sequence). The CDR3 totals 12 residues. The CDR3: CATEGGTGELFF. The DNA of the CDR3 is TGTGCCACTGAGGGAGGCACCGGGGAGCTGTTTTTT.

This clone was observed a handful of times. V usage is TRBV2 and J usage is TRBJ1-2, with TRBD1 identical over 9 bases. Germline V gene sequence: CDR1 SNHLY, CDR2 FYNNEI. The CDR3 has 16 residues. V trimming: 6 bases; J trimming: 4 bases; junction bases outside the gene matches: 12. CDR3 protein: CASRFRGQGSLYGYTF. Here the CDR3 DNA reads TGTGCCAGCAGATTCCGGGGACAGGGATCTCTCTATGGCTACACCTTC.

The genes are TRBV4-1 and TRBJ1-6, with D unresolved. The CDR3 spans 12 residues. Germline V gene data show CDR1 as MGHRA and CDR2 as YSYEKL. V was clipped by 4 bases and J by 10 bases, with 8 bases between them. In DNA form, the CDR3 reads TGCGCCAGCAGCCGGCTACAGTCACCCCTCCACTTT. Translation: CASSRLQSPLHF.

As regards this clone: Given a much more abundant clone one base away, this may be a read error. This sample includes further DNA sequences coding for the same CDR3. V is TRBV6-5 and J is TRBJ1-1; D is unresolved. This CDR3 has 14 residues. V lost 0 bases, J lost 1 base, and 6 bases lay in between. Germline V gene sequence: CDR1 MNHEY, CDR2 SVGAGI. CDR3 in amino acids: CASSYSRGNTEAFF. In DNA form, the CDR3 reads TGTGCCAGCAGTTACTCTCGAGGGAACACTGAAGCTTTCTTT.

The chain couples TRBV27 to TRBJ1-4; TRBD1 might be the D (6 bases). Germline V lookup: CDR1 MNHEY, CDR2 SMNVEV (reference sequence). The CDR3 runs to 17 residues. Trimming shortened V by 1 base and J by 8 bases, and 20 bases separated the two germline ends. In DNA, the CDR3 is TGTGCCAGCAGTTTATTCCCCCCAGGGGCGGAACGAGAAAAACTGTTTTTT. The encoded protein is CASSLFPPGAEREKLFF.

The chain carries TRBV10-3 and TRBJ2-3; 10 positions agree with TRBD2. The CDR3 is 15 amino acids. V trimming: 8 bases; J trimming: 3 bases; junction bases outside the gene matches: 8. The V gene's germline CDR1 is ENHRY and CDR2 SYGVKD. CDR3 protein: CAIGPSSGSTDTQYF. The CDR3 bases are TGTGCCATCGGGCCCTCTAGCGGGAGTACAGATACGCAGTATTTT.